The clone carrying this TCR beta chain was seen more than once but under ten times. Its antigen is still unknown. This sample stems from a study of OX40 agonist ivuxolimab in advanced cancers. The overall study: Prior checkpoint blockade (anti-PD-1, anti-PD-L1 or anti-CTLA-4) was permitted; around 40% had it. Study observations and caveats: At doses 0.1 to 3.0 mg/kg, CD4+ and CD8+ clones expanded. In CD8+ T cells, expanded clones were on average more numerous than in CD4+.

The assay was immunoSEQ multiplex PCR, and TCRdb's table has in-frame clones only and misses some. The sample includes around 97,000 clones, roughly 80% of them seen just once. Sequenced here: CD4+ or CD8+ T cells sorted from blood, sampled in a trial of the OX40 agonist ivuxolimab. This clonotype originated in an adult with an advanced solid tumor such as melanoma, head and neck, liver or kidney cancer.

CDR3 sequence: CASSALGTPNEKLFF. The CDR3 DNA reads as TGCGCCAGCAGCGCCTTGGGGACACCGAATGAAAAACTGTTTTTT. The J gene is TRBJ1-4, the V gene TRBV5-1, with D perhaps matching TRBD1 (6 bases). The CDR3 runs to 15 residues. Germline V gene sequence: CDR1 SGHRS, CDR2 YFSETQ. Trimming removed 4 bases at V and 5 bases at J, with 15 bases between.